The entry that follows covers one T cell receptor beta chain sequence. As yet, its antigen is unknown. Some clones are missing from TCRdb's copy, which holds only in-frame ones; the method was immunoSEQ multiplex PCR. This table holds around 110,000 clones, over 80% found once. The sample comes from a study of graft-versus-host responses after intestinal transplantation. Study background: Multivisceral, liver-intestinal, or isolated intestinal transplants were received by the recipients. Every one of the recipients received anti-thymocyte globulin induction and afterwards took tacrolimus and steroids for 3 to 4 years.

CDR1 is SGHAT, CDR2 FQNNGV, per germline. Deletions cut 3 bases from V and 0 bases from J, with 9 bases between. CDR3 length equals 15 residues. Overall study results and limits: High graft-versus-host to host-versus-graft clonal ratios were found in allografts of patients who had graft-donor T cell macrochimerism. Marrow from the recipient contained GvH clones, some of which had appeared first in ileum or blood.

The material was unstimulated CD4+ T cells sorted from spleen or lymph node cells, obtained before transplant. This receptor was identified in a human donor who was the organ donor for an intestinal transplant. The gene calls are TRBV11-2 and TRBJ1-3; D ambiguous. CDR3 nucleotide sequence: TGTGCCAGCAGCTTTATGCGGGACTCTGGAAACACCATATATTTT. Translating gives CASSFMRDSGNTIYF.